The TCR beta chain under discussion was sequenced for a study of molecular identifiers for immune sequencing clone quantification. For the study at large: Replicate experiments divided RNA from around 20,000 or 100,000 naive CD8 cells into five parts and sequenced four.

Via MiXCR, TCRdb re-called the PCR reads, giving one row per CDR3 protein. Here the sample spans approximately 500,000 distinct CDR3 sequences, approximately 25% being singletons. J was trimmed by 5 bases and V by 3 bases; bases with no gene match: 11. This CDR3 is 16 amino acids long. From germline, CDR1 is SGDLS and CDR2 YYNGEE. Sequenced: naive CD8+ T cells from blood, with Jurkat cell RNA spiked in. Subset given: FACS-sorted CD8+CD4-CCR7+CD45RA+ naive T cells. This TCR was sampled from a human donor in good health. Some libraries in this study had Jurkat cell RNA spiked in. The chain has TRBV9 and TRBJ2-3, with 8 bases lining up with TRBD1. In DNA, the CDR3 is TGTGCCAGCAGCGGGACCCAGGGGGCCTTTCTAGATACGCAGTATTTT. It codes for CASSGTQGAFLDTQYF.